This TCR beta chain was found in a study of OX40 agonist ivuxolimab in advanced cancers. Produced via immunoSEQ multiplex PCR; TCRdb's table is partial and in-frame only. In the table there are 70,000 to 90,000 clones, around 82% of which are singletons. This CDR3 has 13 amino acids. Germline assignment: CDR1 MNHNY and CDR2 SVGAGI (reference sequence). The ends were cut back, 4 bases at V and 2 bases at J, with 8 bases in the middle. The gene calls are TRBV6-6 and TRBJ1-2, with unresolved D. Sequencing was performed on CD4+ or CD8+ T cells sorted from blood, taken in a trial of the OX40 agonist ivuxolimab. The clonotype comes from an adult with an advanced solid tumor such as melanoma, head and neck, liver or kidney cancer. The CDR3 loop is CASSFLQNYGYTF. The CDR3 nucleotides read TGTGCCAGCAGTTTCTTACAGAACTATGGCTACACCTTC.